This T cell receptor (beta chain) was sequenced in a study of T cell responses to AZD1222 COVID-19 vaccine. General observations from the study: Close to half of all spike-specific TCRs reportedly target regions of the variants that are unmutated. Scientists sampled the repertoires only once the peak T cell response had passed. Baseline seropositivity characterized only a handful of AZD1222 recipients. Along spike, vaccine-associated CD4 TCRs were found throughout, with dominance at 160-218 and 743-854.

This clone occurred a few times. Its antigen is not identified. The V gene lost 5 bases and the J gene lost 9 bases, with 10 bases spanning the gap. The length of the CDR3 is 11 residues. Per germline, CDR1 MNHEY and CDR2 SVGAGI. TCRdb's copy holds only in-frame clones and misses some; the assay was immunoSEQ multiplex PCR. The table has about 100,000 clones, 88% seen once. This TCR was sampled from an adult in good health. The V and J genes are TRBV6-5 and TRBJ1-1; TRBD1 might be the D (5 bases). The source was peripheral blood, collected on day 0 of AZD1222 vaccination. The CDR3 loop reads CASSRLGQAFF. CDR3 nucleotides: TGTGCCAGCAGTCGTTTGGGACAAGCTTTCTTT.